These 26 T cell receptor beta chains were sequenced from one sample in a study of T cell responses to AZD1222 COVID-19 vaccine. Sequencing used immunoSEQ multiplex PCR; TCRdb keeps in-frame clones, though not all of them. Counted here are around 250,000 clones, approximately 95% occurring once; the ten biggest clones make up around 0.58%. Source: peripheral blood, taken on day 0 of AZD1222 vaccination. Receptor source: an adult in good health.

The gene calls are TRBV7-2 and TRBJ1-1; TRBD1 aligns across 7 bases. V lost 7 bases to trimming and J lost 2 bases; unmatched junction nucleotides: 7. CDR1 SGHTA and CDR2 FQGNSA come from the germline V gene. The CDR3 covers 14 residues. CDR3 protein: CASTRGQLNTEAFF. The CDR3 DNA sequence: TGTGCCAGCACCAGGGGACAGCTAAACACTGAAGCTTTCTTT.

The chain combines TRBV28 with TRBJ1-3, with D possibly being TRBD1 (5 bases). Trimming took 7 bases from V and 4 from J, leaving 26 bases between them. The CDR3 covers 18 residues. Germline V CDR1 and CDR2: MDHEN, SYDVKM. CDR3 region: CASTSKGVRMRPGNTIYF. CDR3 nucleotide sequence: TGTGCCAGCACTTCCAAAGGGGTCCGCATGCGTCCCGGAAACACCATATATTTT.

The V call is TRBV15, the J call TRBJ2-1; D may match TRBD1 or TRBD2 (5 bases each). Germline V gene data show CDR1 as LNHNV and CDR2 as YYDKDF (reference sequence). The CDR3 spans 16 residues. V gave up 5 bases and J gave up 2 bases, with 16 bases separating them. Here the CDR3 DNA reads TGTGCCACCAGCCCCGGGGCAGCGATTGCCTACAATGAGCAGTTCTTC. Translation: CATSPGAAIAYNEQFF.

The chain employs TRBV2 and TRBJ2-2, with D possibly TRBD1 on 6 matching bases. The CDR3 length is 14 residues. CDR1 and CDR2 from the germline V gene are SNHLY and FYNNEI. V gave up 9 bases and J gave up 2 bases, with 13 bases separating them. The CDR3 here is CASFRGGNTGELFF. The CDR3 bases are TGTGCCAGTTTTAGAGGGGGAAACACCGGGGAGCTGTTTTTT.

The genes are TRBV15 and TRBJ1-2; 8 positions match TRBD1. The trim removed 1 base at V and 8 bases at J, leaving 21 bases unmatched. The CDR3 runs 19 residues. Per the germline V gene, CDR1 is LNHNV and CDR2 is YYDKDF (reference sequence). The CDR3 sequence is CATSRVTVTPATGEGGYTF. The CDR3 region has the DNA TGTGCCACCAGCAGAGTTACGGTTACCCCAGCGACAGGGGAGGGGGGCTACACCTTC.

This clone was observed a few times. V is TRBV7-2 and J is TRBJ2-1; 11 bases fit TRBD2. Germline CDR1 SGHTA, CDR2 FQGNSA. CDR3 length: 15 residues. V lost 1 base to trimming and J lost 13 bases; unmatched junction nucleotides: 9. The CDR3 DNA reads TGTGCCAGCAGCTTAGATGTCCTAGCGGGAGGTCCACAGTTCTTC. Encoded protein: CASSLDVLAGGPQFF. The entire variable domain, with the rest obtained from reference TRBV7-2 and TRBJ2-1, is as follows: GAGVSQSPSNKVTEKGKDVELRCDPISGHTALYWYRQSLGQGLEFLIYFQGNSAPDKSGLPSDRFSAERTGGSVSTLTIQRTQQEDSAVYLCASSLDVLAGGPQFFGPGTRLTVL.

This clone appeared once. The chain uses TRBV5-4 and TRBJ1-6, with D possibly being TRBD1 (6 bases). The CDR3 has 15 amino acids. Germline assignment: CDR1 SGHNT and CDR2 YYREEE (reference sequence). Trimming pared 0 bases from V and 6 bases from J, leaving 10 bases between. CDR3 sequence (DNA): TGTGCCAGCAGCTTGGACCACAGGGTTAATTCACCCCTCCACTTT. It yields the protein CASSLDHRVNSPLHF.

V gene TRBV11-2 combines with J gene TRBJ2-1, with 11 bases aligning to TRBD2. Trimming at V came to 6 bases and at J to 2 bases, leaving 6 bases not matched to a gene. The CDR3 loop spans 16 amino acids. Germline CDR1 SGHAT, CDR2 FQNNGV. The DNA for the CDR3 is TGTGCCAGCAGATCGACTAGCGGGATCCCCTACAATGAGCAGTTCTTC. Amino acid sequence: CASRSTSGIPYNEQFF.

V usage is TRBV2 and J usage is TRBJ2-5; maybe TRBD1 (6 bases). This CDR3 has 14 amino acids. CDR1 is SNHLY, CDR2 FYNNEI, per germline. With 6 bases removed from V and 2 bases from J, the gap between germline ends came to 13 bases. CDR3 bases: TGTGCCAGCAGAGACCGGGACAAACAAGAGACCCAGTACTTC. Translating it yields CASRDRDKQETQYF.

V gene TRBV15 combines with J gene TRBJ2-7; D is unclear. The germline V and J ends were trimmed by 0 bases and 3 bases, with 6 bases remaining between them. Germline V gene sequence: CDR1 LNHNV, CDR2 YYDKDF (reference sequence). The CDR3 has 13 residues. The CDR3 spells CATSRDGGYEQYF. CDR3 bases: TGTGCCACCAGCAGAGACGGTGGCTACGAGCAGTACTTC.

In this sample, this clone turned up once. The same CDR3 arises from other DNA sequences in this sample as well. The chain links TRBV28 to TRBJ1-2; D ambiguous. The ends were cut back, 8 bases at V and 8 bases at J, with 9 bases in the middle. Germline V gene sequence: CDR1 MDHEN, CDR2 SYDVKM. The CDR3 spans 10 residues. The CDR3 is CASSRNGYTF. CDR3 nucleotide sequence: TGTGCCAGCTCTCGAAACGGCTACACCTTC.

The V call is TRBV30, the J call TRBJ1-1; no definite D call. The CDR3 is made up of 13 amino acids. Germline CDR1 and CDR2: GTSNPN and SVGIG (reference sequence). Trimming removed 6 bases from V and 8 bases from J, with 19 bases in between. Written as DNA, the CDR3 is TGTGCCTGCTCCCGGCAGTCCTCGTCGGAAGCTTTCTTT. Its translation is CACSRQSSSEAFF.

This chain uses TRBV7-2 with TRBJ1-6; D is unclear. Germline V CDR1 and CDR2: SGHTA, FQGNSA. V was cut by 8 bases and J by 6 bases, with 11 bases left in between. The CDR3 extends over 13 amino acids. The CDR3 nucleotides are TGTGCCAGCCAAGCCGGGGTTAATTCACCCCTCCACTTT. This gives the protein CASQAGVNSPLHF.

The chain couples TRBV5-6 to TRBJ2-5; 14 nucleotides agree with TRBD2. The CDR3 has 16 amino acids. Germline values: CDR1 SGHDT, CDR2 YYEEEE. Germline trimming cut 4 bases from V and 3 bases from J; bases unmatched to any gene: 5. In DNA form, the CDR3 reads TGTGCCAGCAGCCCGGGACTAGCGGGAGTGAAAGAGACCCAGTACTTC. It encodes CASSPGLAGVKETQYF. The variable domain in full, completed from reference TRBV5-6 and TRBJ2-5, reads DAGVTQSPTHLIKTRGQQVTLRCSPKSGHDTVSWYQQALGQGPQFIFQYYEEEERQRGNFPDRFSGHQFPNYSSELNVNALLLGDSALYLCASSPGLAGVKETQYFGPGTRLLVL.

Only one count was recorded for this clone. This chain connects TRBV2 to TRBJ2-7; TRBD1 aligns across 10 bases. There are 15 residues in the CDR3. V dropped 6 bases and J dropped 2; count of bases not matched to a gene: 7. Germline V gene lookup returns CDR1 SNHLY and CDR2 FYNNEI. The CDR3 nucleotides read TGTGCCAGCAGAGCCGGGACAGGGGCCCCCTACGAGCAGTACTTC. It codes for CASRAGTGAPYEQYF.

DNA of the CDR3: TGTGCCACCAGCAGAGACCTGCTCCGGGAGACGCAGTATTTT. It yields the protein CATSRDLLRETQYF. V usage is TRBV15 and J usage is TRBJ2-3; a possible D gene is TRBD2 (6 bases). Germline assignment: CDR1 LNHNV and CDR2 YYDKDF (reference sequence). V lost 0 bases to trimming and J lost 9 bases, with 13 bases between them. The CDR3 extends over 14 amino acids.

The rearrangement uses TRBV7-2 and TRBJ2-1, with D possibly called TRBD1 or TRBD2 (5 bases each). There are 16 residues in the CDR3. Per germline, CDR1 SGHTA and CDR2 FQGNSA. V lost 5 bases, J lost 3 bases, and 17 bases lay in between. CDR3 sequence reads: CASSLRFGAHYNEQFF. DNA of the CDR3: TGTGCCAGCAGCCTGCGGTTCGGGGCTCACTACAATGAGCAGTTCTTC.

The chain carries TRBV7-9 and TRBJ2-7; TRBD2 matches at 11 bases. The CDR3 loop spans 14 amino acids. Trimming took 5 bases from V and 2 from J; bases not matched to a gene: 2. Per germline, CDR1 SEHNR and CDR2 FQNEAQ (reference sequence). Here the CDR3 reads CASSPTSGAYEQYF. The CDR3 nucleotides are TGTGCCAGCAGCCCGACTAGCGGGGCCTACGAGCAGTACTTC.

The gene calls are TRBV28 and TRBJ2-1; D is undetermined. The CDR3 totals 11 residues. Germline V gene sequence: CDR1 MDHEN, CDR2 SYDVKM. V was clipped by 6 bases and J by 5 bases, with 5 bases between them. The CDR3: CASRSHNEQFF. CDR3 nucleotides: TGTGCCAGCAGATCCCACAATGAGCAGTTCTTC.

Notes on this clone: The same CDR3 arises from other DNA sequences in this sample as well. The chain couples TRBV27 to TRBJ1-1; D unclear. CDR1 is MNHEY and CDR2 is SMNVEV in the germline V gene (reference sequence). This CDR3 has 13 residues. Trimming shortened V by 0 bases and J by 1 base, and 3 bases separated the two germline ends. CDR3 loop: CASSLSANTEAFF. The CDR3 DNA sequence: TGTGCCAGCAGTTTATCCGCGAACACTGAAGCTTTCTTT.

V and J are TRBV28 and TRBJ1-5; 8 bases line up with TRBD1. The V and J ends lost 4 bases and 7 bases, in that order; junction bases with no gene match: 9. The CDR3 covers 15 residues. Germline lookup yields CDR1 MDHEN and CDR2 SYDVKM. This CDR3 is CASSSTGGLGQPQHF. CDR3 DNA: TGTGCCAGCAGTTCCACAGGGGGTTTAGGACAGCCCCAGCATTTT. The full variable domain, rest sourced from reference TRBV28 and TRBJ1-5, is DVKVTQSSRYLVKRTGEKVFLECVQDMDHENMFWYRQDPGLGLRLIYFSYDVKMKEKGDIPEGYSVSREKKERFSLILESASTNQTSMYLCASSSTGGLGQPQHFGDGTRLSIL.

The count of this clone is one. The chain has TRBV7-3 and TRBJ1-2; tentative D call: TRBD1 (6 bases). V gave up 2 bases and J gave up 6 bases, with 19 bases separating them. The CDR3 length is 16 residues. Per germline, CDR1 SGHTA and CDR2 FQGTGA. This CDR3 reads CASSLGGRGSVDGYTF. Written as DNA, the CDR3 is TGTGCCAGCAGCTTAGGGGGCAGGGGATCGGTAGATGGCTACACCTTC.

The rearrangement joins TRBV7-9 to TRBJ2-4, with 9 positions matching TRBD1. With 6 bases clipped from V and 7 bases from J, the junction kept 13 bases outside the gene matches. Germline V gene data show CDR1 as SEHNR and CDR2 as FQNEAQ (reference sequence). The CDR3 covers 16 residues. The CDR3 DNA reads TGTGCCAGCAGACCGCCTGGCGGGACAGGGAGGAACATTCAGTACTTC. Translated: CASRPPGGTGRNIQYF.

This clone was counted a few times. The CDR3 spells CASQGVQGNSPLHF. The DNA for the CDR3 is TGTGCCTCCCAGGGGGTACAGGGGAATTCACCCCTCCACTTT. The chain is built from TRBV10-3 and TRBJ1-6; 7 positions agree with TRBD1. V gave up 11 bases and J gave up 7 bases; unmatched junction bases: 11. The CDR3 is made up of 14 amino acids. The V gene's germline CDR1 is ENHRY and CDR2 SYGVKD.

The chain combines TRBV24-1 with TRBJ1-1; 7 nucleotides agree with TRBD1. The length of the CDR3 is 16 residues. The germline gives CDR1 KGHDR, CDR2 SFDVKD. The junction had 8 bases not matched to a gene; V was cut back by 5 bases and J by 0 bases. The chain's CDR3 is CATSGGDSSMNTEAFF. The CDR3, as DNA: TGTGCCACCAGTGGGGGGGACAGTAGCATGAACACTGAAGCTTTCTTT.

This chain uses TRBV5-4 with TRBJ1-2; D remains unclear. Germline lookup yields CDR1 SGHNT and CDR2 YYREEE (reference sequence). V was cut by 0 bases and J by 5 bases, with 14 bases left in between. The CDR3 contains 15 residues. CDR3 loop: CASSLAGVAVYGYTF. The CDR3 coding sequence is TGTGCCAGCAGCTTGGCCGGGGTTGCAGTATATGGCTACACCTTC.